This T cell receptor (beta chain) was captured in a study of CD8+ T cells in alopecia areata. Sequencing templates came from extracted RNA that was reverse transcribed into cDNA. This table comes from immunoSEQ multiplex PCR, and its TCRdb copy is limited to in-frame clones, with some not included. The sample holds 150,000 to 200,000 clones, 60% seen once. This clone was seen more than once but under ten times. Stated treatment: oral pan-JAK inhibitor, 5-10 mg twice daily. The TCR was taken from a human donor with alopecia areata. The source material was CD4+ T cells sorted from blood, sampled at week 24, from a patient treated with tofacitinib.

The CDR3 nucleotides are TGCGCCAGCAGCTTGGACATGGGACTCGGAAACACCATATATTTT. Translating it yields CASSLDMGLGNTIYF. The V call is TRBV5-1, the J call TRBJ1-3, with D tentatively TRBD1 (5 bases). Per the germline V gene, CDR1 is SGHRS and CDR2 is YFSETQ. The CDR3 covers 15 residues. V was shortened by 0 bases and J by 4 bases, with 11 bases between the two germline ends.